The 20 T cell receptor beta chains in this list originate from one sample, sequenced in a study of T cell repertoires in cytomegalovirus infection (dated by TCRdb to between 2019 and 2020). Their antigens are not known. Data came from an Illumina HiSeq 1500. TCRdb ran its own pipeline on the public reads, namely fastp trimming at Q25 and MiXCR clone calling, and kept in-frame beta chains. Under each unique CDR3 protein, matching rows form one entry showing the most common genes and DNA. The sample includes around 540,000 distinct CDR3 sequences, with roughly a third observed a single time. The leading ten clones occupy roughly 15% of the sample. Taken with the paper, the label for treatment or condition translates to: in vitro stimulation with specific CMV peptide epitopes to enrich CMV-specific T cells. The sequenced sample was cultured PBMCs, obtained from culture after CMV antigen stimulation. The receptor source for this set is a human donor in good health (CMV status not recorded). Some clones in this sample may be carry-over from other donors' samples.

The table lists this clonotype with many counts. The gene calls are TRBV12-3 or TRBV12-4 and TRBJ2-5; the match to TRBD2 covers 14 bases. The CDR3 covers 16 residues. Trimming removed 5 bases from V and 6 bases from J; junction bases left unmatched: 8. The CDR3 coding sequence is TGTGCCAGCAGTCCGAGACTAGCGGGAGGGCCAAAGACCCAGTACTTC. Translated, it gives CASSPRLAGGPKTQYF.

This clonotype was counted between two and nine times. This chain connects TRBV5-5 to TRBJ2-5; the D is unclear. The CDR3 is 14 residues long. The germline CDR1 and CDR2 sequences are SGHKS and YYEKEE (reference sequence). The V and J ends lost 0 bases and 4 bases respectively, with 10 bases between them. CDR3 sequence reads: CASSLALPPETQYF. The CDR3 region has the DNA TGTGCCAGCAGCTTGGCCCTCCCCCCAGAGACCCAGTACTTC.

J is TRBJ2-1 and V is TRBV19; TRBD1 matches at 7 bases. V shed 3 bases and J 9 bases; nucleotides not matched to a gene: 5. Germline V lookup: CDR1 LNHDA, CDR2 SQIVND (reference sequence). This CDR3 spans 13 amino acids. The CDR3 is CASSIDREGEQFF. CDR3 sequence (DNA): TGTGCCAGTAGTATCGACAGGGAAGGTGAGCAGTTCTTC.

This clonotype was detected only a few times. V gene TRBV19 combines with J gene TRBJ1-5; tentative D call: TRBD1 (5 bases). The germline gives CDR1 LNHDA, CDR2 SQIVND (reference sequence). Trimming left V 5 bases short and J 7 bases short, with 18 bases between. This CDR3 has 15 amino acids. The CDR3 nucleotides read TGTGCCAGTAGTCCATCTGTTGGGGCTGGGCAGCCCCAGCATTTT. The encoded protein is CASSPSVGAGQPQHF.

The sample holds a few counts of this clonotype. The CDR3, as DNA: TGTGCCAGCAGCGCGCAGGCCTCTGGGGCCAACGTCCTGACTTTC. It is translated as CASSAQASGANVLTF. The chain couples TRBV9 to TRBJ2-6, with D unclear. Germline V gene sequence: CDR1 SGDLS, CDR2 YYNGEE. Trimming cost V 3 bases and J 0 bases, with 7 bases left between them. The CDR3 is 15 amino acids.

This chain joins TRBV12-3 or TRBV12-4 and TRBJ2-1; D gene uncertain. The CDR3 length is 11 residues. The ends were cut back, 5 bases at V and 9 bases at J, with 8 bases in the middle. Here the CDR3 reads CASSTRLEQFF. The CDR3 DNA reads TGTGCCAGCAGTACGAGGCTTGAGCAGTTCTTC.

The chain recombines TRBV27 with TRBJ2-1, with TRBD1 matching 9 bases. In germline, CDR1 is MNHEY, CDR2 SMNVEV (reference sequence). The CDR3 is made up of 14 amino acids. V shed 8 bases, J shed 4 bases, and the junction held 6 bases outside the gene matches. CDR3 bases: TGTGCCAGCTACAGGGGGCTCGGTTACAATGAGCAGTTCTTC. It yields the protein CASYRGLGYNEQFF.

The V gene is TRBV11-1, the J gene TRBJ2-1, with 13 bases aligning to TRBD2. This CDR3 comprises 16 residues. J lost 8 bases, V lost 4 bases, and 8 bases had no gene match. Germline V gene sequence: CDR1 SGHAT, CDR2 FQDESV (reference sequence). This CDR3 reads CASSSPGLAGADEQFF. CDR3 coding DNA: TGTGCCAGCAGCTCTCCCGGACTAGCGGGAGCGGATGAGCAGTTCTTC.

This chain uses TRBV13 with TRBJ2-7; the D is unclear. V was pared by 5 bases and J by 2 bases, with 13 bases between. The CDR3 is 14 amino acids. Germline V gene data show CDR1 as PRHDT and CDR2 as FYEKMQ (reference sequence). CDR3 DNA: TGTGCCAGCAGCGTCCGAGGAGCTACCTACGAGCAGTACGTC. Translating it yields CASSVRGATYEQYV.

This clonotype appeared many times. The V call is TRBV7-2, the J call TRBJ1-5, with TRBD1 matching 7 bases. CDR3 length: 15 residues. The ends lost 5 bases at V and 6 bases at J; junction bases unmatched: 10. The germline V gene has CDR1 SGHTA and CDR2 FQGNSA. CDR3 loop: CASSIRQGGGQPQHF. The CDR3 bases are TGTGCCAGCAGCATTCGACAGGGTGGCGGTCAGCCCCAGCATTTT. Using reference TRBV7-2 and TRBJ1-5 for the parts outside the CDR3, the full variable domain is GAGVSQSPSNKVTEKGKDVELRCDPISGHTALYWYRQSLGQGLEFLIYFQGNSAPDKSGLPSDRFSAERTGGSVSTLTIQRTQQEDSAVYLCASSIRQGGGQPQHFGDGTRLSIL.

J is TRBJ2-7 and V is TRBV6-1; TRBD2 matches 13 bases. The length of the CDR3 is 15 residues. CDR1 and CDR2 from the germline V gene are MNHNS and SASEGT. J lost 1 base, V lost 6 bases, and 3 bases had no gene match. The CDR3 is CASRLTSGRSYEQYV. CDR3 nucleotides: TGTGCCAGCAGGCTGACTAGCGGGAGGTCCTACGAGCAGTACGTC.

This clonotype was counted between two and nine times. V usage is TRBV7-6 and J usage is TRBJ2-1, with TRBD2 identical over 10 bases. CDR1 and CDR2 (germline): SGHVS, FNYEAQ. V was pared by 5 bases and J by 7 bases, with 2 bases of the junction left unmatched. CDR3 length: 13 amino acids. The CDR3 nucleotides are TGTGCCAGCAGCCAGCGGGAGGGGAATGAGCAGTTCTTC. This gives the protein CASSQREGNEQFF.

V usage is TRBV6-5 and J usage is TRBJ2-1, with TRBD2 matching 8 bases. Germline V gives CDR1 MNHEY, CDR2 SVGAGI. The CDR3 extends over 16 amino acids. Trimming cost V 2 bases and J 2 bases; bases outside gene matches: 5. This CDR3 reads CASSYRGGGAYNEQFF. The CDR3 DNA follows: TGTGCCAGCAGTTACCGGGGGGGGGGCGCCTACAATGAGCAGTTCTTC.

The V and J genes are TRBV7-2 and TRBJ2-3; 8 nucleotides agree with TRBD2. Germline trimming cut 2 bases from V and 4 bases from J; bases unmatched to any gene: 11. Germline loops: CDR1 SGHTA, CDR2 FQGNSA. The CDR3 runs to 17 residues. The CDR3 DNA sequence: TGTGCCAGCAGCTTACTTAGATGGCGGGAGGTACCAGATACGCAGTATTTT. This gives the protein CASSLLRWREVPDTQYF.

This clonotype was recorded a few times. The rearrangement links TRBV7-2 to TRBJ2-3, with TRBD2 matching over 15 bases. Germline V CDR1 and CDR2: SGHTA, FQGNSA. CDR3 length equals 16 residues. The V gene end was trimmed by 4 bases and the J gene end by 5 bases; junction bases not matched to a gene: 4. CDR3 nucleotides: TGTGCCAGCAGCTCGGGACTAGCGGGAGGTGGAGATACGCAGTATTTT. Translated: CASSSGLAGGGDTQYF.

The J gene is TRBJ2-1, the V gene TRBV4-1; D perhaps matches TRBD2 (6 bases). The CDR3 spans 22 residues. V was pared by 2 bases and J by 1 base, with 30 bases between. Germline V lookup: CDR1 MGHRA, CDR2 YSYEKL. This CDR3 is CASSQRPRGGSGQGHSYNEQFF. In DNA, the CDR3 is TGCGCCAGCAGCCAAAGGCCCCGAGGTGGTAGCGGCCAAGGGCATTCCTACAATGAGCAGTTCTTC.

The rearrangement uses TRBV14 and TRBJ1-1, with D maybe TRBD1 (6 bases). Germline CDR1 SGHDN, CDR2 FVKESK. V lost 3 bases and J 4 bases, leaving 12 bases between the germline ends. This CDR3 spans 14 amino acids. The CDR3 is CASSQQQGFTEAFF. For the CDR3, the DNA is TGTGCCAGCAGCCAGCAACAGGGATTCACTGAAGCTTTCTTT.

The V and J genes are TRBV23-1 and TRBJ2-7; 7 positions agree with TRBD1. TRBV23-1 is an ORF, and what it does is uncertain. CDR3 length equals 17 residues. With 4 bases clipped from V and 6 bases from J, the junction kept 18 bases outside the gene matches. CDR3 nucleotides: TGCGCCAGCAGTCTCCGGGACAGATCTTTAATTTCCGTCGAGCAGTACTTC. Residues: CASSLRDRSLISVEQYF.

V is TRBV29-1 and J is TRBJ1-6; weak D call: TRBD1 (5 bases). Per the germline V gene, CDR1 is SQVTM and CDR2 is ANQGSEA. The CDR3 runs 12 residues. The V gene lost 7 bases and the J gene lost 10 bases, with 14 bases spanning the gap. DNA of the CDR3: TGCAGCGCTGCCTTGAGGGACTCACCCCTCCACTTT. This sequence encodes CSAALRDSPLHF. Filled out from reference TRBV29-1 and TRBJ1-6, the complete variable domain reads SAVISQKPSRDICQRGTSLTIQCQVDSQVTMMFWYRQQPGQSLTLIATANQGSEATYESGFVIDKFPISRPNLTFSTLTVSNMSPEDSSIYLCSAALRDSPLHFGNGTRLTVT.

J is TRBJ2-7 and V is TRBV19; TRBD1 agrees at 7 bases. V shed 5 bases, J shed 3 bases, and the junction held 7 bases outside the gene matches. CDR3 size: 14 residues. Germline CDR1 LNHDA, CDR2 SQIVND (reference sequence). The CDR3 sequence: CASSATGFSYEQYF. CDR3 in DNA: TGTGCCAGTAGTGCGACAGGGTTTAGCTACGAGCAGTACTTC.